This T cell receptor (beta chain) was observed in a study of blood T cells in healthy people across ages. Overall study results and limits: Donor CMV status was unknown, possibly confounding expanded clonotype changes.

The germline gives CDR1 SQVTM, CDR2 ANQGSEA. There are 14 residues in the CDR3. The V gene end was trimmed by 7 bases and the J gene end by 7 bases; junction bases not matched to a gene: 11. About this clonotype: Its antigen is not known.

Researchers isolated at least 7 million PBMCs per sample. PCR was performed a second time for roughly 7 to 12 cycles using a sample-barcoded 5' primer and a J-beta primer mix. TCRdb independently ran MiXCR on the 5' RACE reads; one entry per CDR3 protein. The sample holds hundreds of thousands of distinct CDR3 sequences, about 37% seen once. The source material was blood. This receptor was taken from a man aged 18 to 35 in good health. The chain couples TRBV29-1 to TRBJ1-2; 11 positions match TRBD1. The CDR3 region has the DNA TGCAGCGCCGATCCGGGACAGGGGGGTAGTGGCTACACCTTC. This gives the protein CSADPGQGGSGYTF.